Below, 9 T cell receptor beta chains from the same sample are listed, as sequenced in a study of cytomegalovirus exposure and HLA in healthy donors. With 60 Vbeta and 13 Jbeta primers, the PCR was carried out. TCRdb keeps only in-frame clones here, not all; method: immunoSEQ multiplex PCR. The sample lists more than 85,000 clones, 84% occurring once. The sequencing sample was made of PBMCs. The source of these receptors is a young woman in good health and CMV-seronegative.

The chain employs TRBV11-2 and TRBJ2-5; TRBD2 might be the D (5 bases). Trimming removed 5 bases at V and 4 bases at J, with 14 bases between. The CDR3 consists of 14 residues. Germline CDR1 SGHAT, CDR2 FQNNGV. CDR3 sequence: CASSPTRVRETQYF. The CDR3 nucleotides read TGTGCCAGCAGCCCTACTAGAGTCCGAGAGACCCAGTACTTC.

This chain uses TRBV4-1 with TRBJ2-1; no clear D gene. Per the germline V gene, CDR1 is MGHRA and CDR2 is YSYEKL. The CDR3 sequence is 14 residues long. V lost 3 bases and J lost 8, with 14 bases in between. The DNA of the CDR3 is TGCGCCAGCAGCCAGTCGAGCTTCCACGATGAGCAGTTCTTC. This encodes CASSQSSFHDEQFF.

This clone was counted a few times. V is TRBV7-9 and J is TRBJ1-3; D unclear. The CDR3 runs to 17 residues. The ends were cut back, 6 bases at V and 6 bases at J, with 24 bases in the middle. Germline V gene data show CDR1 as SEHNR and CDR2 as FQNEAQ (reference sequence). CDR3 protein: CASRPPSPGGSSNTIYF. In DNA form, the CDR3 reads TGTGCCAGCAGGCCCCCGTCCCCGGGAGGGTCGTCAAACACCATATATTTT.

V and J are TRBV9 and TRBJ2-1; 7 bases fit TRBD2. Per the germline V gene, CDR1 is SGDLS and CDR2 is YYNGEE. The CDR3 contains 15 residues. Trimming took 0 bases from V and 8 from J; bases not matched to a gene: 8. CDR3 DNA: TGTGCCAGCAGCGTAGTGGCGGGGAGGGGTTATGAGCAGTTCTTC. Amino acids: CASSVVAGRGYEQFF.

The gene calls are TRBV6-6 and TRBJ2-1, with a possible D match to TRBD2 (5 bases). V was cut by 3 bases and J by 3 bases, with 9 bases left in between. Germline CDR1 and CDR2: MNHNY and SVGAGI (reference sequence). The CDR3 extends over 14 amino acids. The DNA of the CDR3 is TGTGCCAGCAGTTATAGCGCTGACTACAATGAGCAGTTCTTC. Protein: CASSYSADYNEQFF.

This chain uses TRBV5-1 with TRBJ1-3; perhaps TRBD1 as D (6 bases). The CDR3 totals 14 residues. Germline assignment: CDR1 SGHRS and CDR2 YFSETQ. Trimming pared 4 bases from V and 3 bases from J, leaving 11 bases between. CDR3 sequence reads: CASSTGTGGNTIYF. CDR3 in DNA: TGCGCCAGCAGCACAGGGACGGGTGGAAACACCATATATTTT.

The V and J genes are TRBV11-3 and TRBJ2-7; no firm D call. Between the trimmed V and J ends, which lost 1 base and 0 bases, there was a span of 19 bases. This CDR3 contains 18 residues. Germline lookup yields CDR1 SGHNT and CDR2 YENEEA. The CDR3, as DNA: TGTGCCAGCAGCTTAGCCCTCCCCTTACACAACAGCTCCTACGAGCAGTACTTC. This encodes CASSLALPLHNSSYEQYF.

The chain links TRBV21-1 to TRBJ1-2. TRBV21-1 is labeled a pseudogene. The CDR3 is 18 residues long. CDR3 bases: TGTGCCAGCAGCAAAGTAGTCTGCGAGCAGACTCCCTACTATGGCTACACCTTC. Its translation is CASSKVVCEQTPYYGYTF.

The CDR3 sequence is CASSLDGTASYNEQFF. The DNA for the CDR3 is TGCGCCAGCAGCTTGGACGGGACAGCCTCCTACAATGAGCAGTTCTTC. The chain employs TRBV5-1 and TRBJ2-1; 7 positions agree with TRBD1. The CDR3 extends over 16 amino acids. The V segment lost 0 bases and the J segment 0 bases; nucleotides outside the gene matches: 3. Germline loops: CDR1 SGHRS, CDR2 YFSETQ. Combining the CDR3 with reference TRBV5-1 and TRBJ2-1 gives the whole variable domain KAGVTQTPRYLIKTRGQQVTLSCSPISGHRSVSWYQQTPGQGLQFLFEYFSETQRNKGNFPGRFSGRQFSNSRSEMNVSTLELGDSALYLCASSLDGTASYNEQFFGPGTRLTVL.